The following is a T cell receptor beta chain sequence with its context. Its specificity is unknown. The study enrolled healthy HIV-negative adults without recent acute infections or vaccinations as donors. These data belong to a study of shared clonotypes between healthy human individuals. Produced via immunoSEQ multiplex PCR; TCRdb's table is partial and in-frame only. Among some 2.4 million clones, roughly 93% were seen once, and the ten largest hold more than 0.35%. Study outcomes and limitations: The sampled material consisted only of blood, and tissue repertoires are likely to differ. Sequencing depth was expected to influence donor clonotype sharing. Generation probabilities of non-shared clonotypes were lower (relative to those shared by all four donors).

The specimen was naive CD4+ T cells from PBMCs. Indicated subset: CD45RA+ positively selected. This TCR was recovered from a man aged 18 to 30 in good health. Some clones in this sample may be carry-over from other donors' samples.

The CDR3 bases are TGTGCCAGCAGTAAGGACGCAAGCTCCTACGAGCAGTACTTC. Translation gives CASSKDASSYEQYF. This chain joins TRBV6-1 and TRBJ2-7; D gene ambiguous. Germline loops: CDR1 MNHNS, CDR2 SASEGT. CDR3 length equals 14 residues. Trimming removed 5 bases at V and 0 bases at J, with 11 bases between.